Below, 29 T cell receptor beta chains from the same sample are listed, as sequenced in a study of blood T cell repertoires in COVID-19. Sequenced by immunoSEQ multiplex PCR; TCRdb stores in-frame clones only, minus some. The sample lists 200,000 or so clones; roughly 84% were seen once. Sequences were obtained from PBMCs or T cells enriched from blood (not recorded which). The receptors stem from a man aged 30 to 45 in a cohort exposed to, infected with or recovered from COVID-19 (not recorded which).

The CDR3 sequence: CSVAQQGIEQYF. DNA for the CDR3: TGCAGCGTTGCCCAGCAGGGAATTGAGCAGTACTTC. V and J are TRBV29-1 and TRBJ2-7; perhaps TRBD1 as D (5 bases). Per germline, CDR1 SQVTM and CDR2 ANQGSEA. Trimming took off 4 bases at V and 7 bases at J, with 14 bases between the two ends. The CDR3 extends over 12 amino acids.

This chain links TRBV6-6 with TRBJ2-1, with TRBD1 matching over 7 bases. With V trimmed by 1 base and J by 14 bases, 14 bases remained unmatched. CDR3 length equals 15 residues. Looked up from germline, CDR1 is MNHNY and CDR2 is SVGAGI (reference sequence). The CDR3 loop reads CASSYFRDSTEEEFF. CDR3 nucleotides: TGTGCCAGCAGTTACTTCAGGGACAGTACCGAGGAGGAGTTCTTC.

V and J are TRBV6-1 and TRBJ2-7; 13 bases match TRBD2. From germline, CDR1 is MNHNS and CDR2 SASEGT. J gave up 0 bases and V 4 bases, and 12 bases lay outside the gene matches. CDR3 size: 19 residues. The CDR3 bases are TGTGCCAGCAGTGCGCGACTAGCGGGAGGCTTCTCCTCCTCCTACGAGCAGTACTTC. Its protein product is CASSARLAGGFSSSYEQYF.

The chain is built from TRBV27 and TRBJ1-2, with 8 bases identical to TRBD1. Per the germline V gene, CDR1 is MNHEY and CDR2 is SMNVEV (reference sequence). CDR3 length: 15 amino acids. After removal of 5 bases from V and 4 bases from J, the junction contained 9 bases not matched to a gene. CDR3 in amino acids: CASSPRGQAFYGYTF. Written as DNA, the CDR3 is TGTGCCAGCAGTCCTAGGGGACAGGCCTTCTATGGCTACACCTTC.

The J gene is TRBJ1-1, the V gene TRBV18; TRBD1 matches 7 bases. This CDR3 spans 15 amino acids. CDR1 is KGHSH, CDR2 LQKENI, per germline. V lost 4 bases and J lost 2; bases outside the gene matches: 7. The CDR3 coding sequence is TGTGCCAGCTCACTCGGACAGGCAGCCAACACTGAAGCTTTCTTT. Encoded protein: CASSLGQAANTEAFF.

Worth noting for this clone: One end of the junction does not line up with germline, which may come from a read error. This chain uses TRBV28 with TRBJ1-6, with D perhaps matching TRBD1 (5 bases). The CDR3 length is 15 residues. CDR1 is MDHEN, CDR2 SYDVKM, per germline. DNA of the CDR3: TGTGCCAGCAAGCTTCCGGCAGGACATAACTCACCCCTCCACTTT. It codes for CASKLPAGHNSPLHF.

The chain has TRBV3-1 (or the pseudogene TRBV3-2) and TRBJ1-2; 9 bases agree with TRBD1. CDR3 length equals 16 residues. Trimming removed 5 bases from V and 6 bases from J; junction bases left unmatched: 13. The V gene's germline CDR1 is LGHDT and CDR2 YNNKEL (reference sequence). CDR3: CASSITVGTGYNGYTF. Here the CDR3 DNA reads TGTGCCAGCAGCATAACTGTGGGGACAGGGTATAATGGCTACACCTTC.

The chain employs TRBV6-5 and TRBJ2-7, with 8 bases fitting TRBD2. The germline V gene encodes CDR1 MNHEY and CDR2 SVGAGI. The CDR3 spans 12 residues. The junction had 5 bases not matched to a gene; V was cut back by 6 bases and J by 7 bases. The CDR3 DNA reads as TGTGCCAGCAGACTGGCGGGAGGTGAGCAGTACTTC. Encoded protein: CASRLAGGEQYF.

The gene calls are TRBV7-2 and TRBJ1-1; maybe TRBD1 (6 bases). Germline V lookup: CDR1 SGHTA, CDR2 FQGNSA. This CDR3 spans 14 amino acids. Trimming removed 5 bases from V and 7 bases from J, with 17 bases in between. The CDR3 loop reads CASSLQPGEGEAFF. DNA for the CDR3: TGTGCCAGCAGCCTCCAACCAGGGGAGGGTGAAGCTTTCTTT.

This clone was counted at least ten times. This sequence joins TRBV4-1 and TRBJ1-1; D uncertain. V shed 4 bases and J shed 2 bases, with 5 bases lying between them. Looked up from germline, CDR1 is MGHRA and CDR2 is YSYEKL. The CDR3 is made up of 12 amino acids. The CDR3: CASSLQNTEAFF. The DNA of the CDR3 is TGCGCCAGCAGCCTTCAAAACACTGAAGCTTTCTTT.

This chain connects TRBV4-3 to TRBJ2-3; 7 nucleotides match TRBD2. This CDR3 has 15 residues. Germline values: CDR1 LGHNA, CDR2 YSLEER. The trim removed 4 bases at V and 0 bases at J, leaving 4 bases unmatched. The CDR3 sequence: CASSLGLGSTDTQYF. CDR3 sequence (DNA): TGCGCCAGCAGCCTCGGACTAGGGAGCACAGATACGCAGTATTTT.

The chain has TRBV6-2 or TRBV6-3 and TRBJ1-2, with TRBD1 as a possible D gene (6 bases). V shed 5 bases and J shed 8 bases, with 15 bases lying between them. This CDR3 comprises 13 residues. Looked up from germline, CDR1 is MNHEY and CDR2 is SVGEGT. The CDR3 sequence: CASSPPTGSGYTF. In DNA, the CDR3 is TGTGCCAGCAGTCCGCCGACAGGATCAGGCTACACCTTC.

The chain employs TRBV9 and TRBJ2-2; no definite D call. The CDR3 length is 19 residues. Trimming took 1 base from V and 1 from J, leaving 20 bases between them. Germline values: CDR1 SGDLS, CDR2 YYNGEE. The CDR3 DNA sequence: TGTGCCAGCAGCGTAAGCACGTTACAGCCATCCCAGAACACCGGGGAGCTGTTTTTT. Its translation is CASSVSTLQPSQNTGELFF.

The V call is TRBV28, the J call TRBJ1-2; TRBD1 aligns across 7 bases. V dropped 2 bases and J dropped 8; count of bases not matched to a gene: 5. Germline loops: CDR1 MDHEN, CDR2 SYDVKM. CDR3 length equals 13 residues. DNA for the CDR3: TGTGCCAGCAGTTTAGACAGGGTAAACGGCTACACCTTC. Translated: CASSLDRVNGYTF.

V gene TRBV4-3 combines with J gene TRBJ2-5; 10 bases match TRBD2. Germline CDR1 is LGHNA and CDR2 is YSLEER. The CDR3 extends over 17 amino acids. The V and J ends lost 0 bases and 1 base, in that order; junction bases with no gene match: 5. The DNA of the CDR3 is TGCGCCAGCAGCCAAGAGTCACTAGCGGGACTCCAAGAGACCCAGTACTTC. It translates to CASSQESLAGLQETQYF.

This chain links TRBV10-1 with TRBJ2-1; 12 bases fit TRBD2. CDR3 length: 16 residues. The J segment lost 4 bases and the V segment lost 4 bases, leaving 5 bases of the junction unmatched. Looked up from germline, CDR1 is WNHNN and CDR2 is SYGVQD (reference sequence). The CDR3 DNA follows: TGCGCCAGCAGTGTTACTAGCGGGGGGATGTACAATGAGCAGTTCTTC. The encoded protein is CASSVTSGGMYNEQFF.

This chain connects TRBV7-9 to TRBJ1-4; weak D call: TRBD1 (5 bases). Germline V gene data show CDR1 as SEHNR and CDR2 as FQNEAQ (reference sequence). Trimming took 3 bases from V and 7 from J, leaving 15 bases between them. This CDR3 comprises 15 residues. CDR3 in amino acids: CASSFRGQGFEKLFF. The CDR3 DNA sequence: TGTGCCAGCAGCTTCCGAGGTCAGGGATTTGAAAAACTGTTTTTT.

This clone appeared a few times. The chain couples TRBV11-2 to TRBJ2-7; 7 bases are shared with TRBD2. The CDR3 consists of 14 residues. The germline V gene has CDR1 SGHAT and CDR2 FQNNGV. The V gene end was trimmed by 6 bases and the J gene end by 2 bases; junction bases not matched to a gene: 7. The CDR3 here is CASSYERGTYEQYF. CDR3 nucleotides: TGTGCCAGCAGTTACGAGCGGGGAACCTACGAGCAGTACTTC.

This clone was detected ten times or more. The chain couples TRBV2 to TRBJ2-1, with D tentatively TRBD2 (6 bases). The CDR3 is 13 amino acids. V lost 5 bases, J lost 6 bases, and 11 bases lay in between. Germline V CDR1 and CDR2: SNHLY, FYNNEI. This CDR3 is CASSPQTSNEQFF. CDR3 coding DNA: TGTGCCAGCAGTCCCCAGACTAGCAATGAGCAGTTCTTC.

This sequence joins TRBV6-6 and TRBJ2-7; D unresolved. Trimming removed 0 bases at V and 3 bases at J, with 15 bases between. This CDR3 spans 16 amino acids. Germline V gene data show CDR1 as MNHNY and CDR2 as SVGAGI (reference sequence). Written as DNA, the CDR3 is TGTGCCAGCAGTTACTCGAGCAGGCCGCCACGCTACGAGCAGTACTTC. Its protein is CASSYSSRPPRYEQYF.

The rearrangement uses TRBV7-6 and TRBJ2-1; 10 bases map to TRBD2. CDR1 and CDR2 from the germline V gene are SGHVS and FNYEAQ. The CDR3 is 16 residues long. The trim removed 5 bases at V and 4 bases at J, leaving 8 bases unmatched. This CDR3 is CASSTRTSGPYNEQFF. CDR3 nucleotide sequence: TGTGCCAGCAGCACCCGGACTAGCGGCCCATACAATGAGCAGTTCTTC. The full variable domain, with the rest looked up from reference TRBV7-6 and TRBJ2-1, is GAGVSQSPRYKVTKRGQDVALRCDPISGHVSLYWYRQALGQGPEFLTYFNYEAQQDKSGLPNDRFSAERPEGSISTLTIQRTEQRDSAMYRCASSTRTSGPYNEQFFGPGTRLTVL.

By sample share, this clone is medium-sized. The rearrangement links TRBV5-1 to TRBJ2-7; no definite D call. The CDR3 totals 13 residues. Trimming left V 4 bases short and J 0 bases short, with 8 bases between. CDR1 SGHRS and CDR2 YFSETQ come from the germline V gene. CDR3 coding DNA: TGCGCCAGCAGCCCTCCGTTCTCCTACGAGCAGTACTTC. Amino acid sequence: CASSPPFSYEQYF.

The chain carries TRBV19 and TRBJ1-3, with TRBD1 as a possible D gene (5 bases). This CDR3 region has 11 residues. Germline V gives CDR1 LNHDA, CDR2 SQIVND (reference sequence). V lost 4 bases and J 7 bases, leaving 5 bases between the germline ends. The CDR3 DNA reads TGTGCCAGTAGTAACAGGAACACCATATATTTT. Amino acids: CASSNRNTIYF.

Notes on this clone: At one end the junction does not follow the germline gene, possibly because of a read error. The gene calls are TRBV6-1 and TRBJ2-5, with TRBD2 matching over 12 bases. CDR3 length equals 16 residues. Germline assignment: CDR1 MNHNS and CDR2 SASEGT. The chain's CDR3 is CASREGLAGLGETQYF. The CDR3 DNA reads as TGTGCCAGCAGGGAAGGACTAGCGGGATTGGGAGAGACCCAGTACTTC.

The chain combines TRBV27 with TRBJ1-1; tentative D call: TRBD1 (6 bases). The V gene's germline CDR1 is MNHEY and CDR2 SMNVEV (reference sequence). Trimming pared 4 bases from V and 5 bases from J, leaving 23 bases between. The CDR3 spans 17 residues. The CDR3 reads CASSSYSPGGRGTEAFF. For the CDR3, the DNA is TGTGCCAGCAGTTCATATAGCCCGGGGGGCCGAGGTACTGAAGCTTTCTTT.

The chain joins TRBV29-1 to TRBJ1-1, with D possibly TRBD1 on 6 matching bases. CDR1 is SQVTM and CDR2 is ANQGSEA in the germline V gene. This CDR3 region has 16 residues. Between the trimmed V and J ends, which lost 3 bases and 5 bases, there was a span of 22 bases. CDR3 nucleotides: TGCAGCGTTGAGACGTCAGGGGTTCGGCGAACGACTGAAGCTTTCTTT. Protein: CSVETSGVRRTTEAFF.

The chain combines TRBV7-2 with TRBJ2-1; 14 bases fit TRBD2. Germline V lookup: CDR1 SGHTA, CDR2 FQGNSA. The CDR3 runs to 16 residues. Trimming at V came to 4 bases and at J to 7 bases, leaving 6 bases not matched to a gene. CDR3 sequence: CASSSDGTSGRNEQFF. The CDR3 nucleotides read TGTGCCAGCAGCTCCGACGGGACTAGCGGGAGAAATGAGCAGTTCTTC.

The rearrangement joins TRBV5-1 to TRBJ1-1, with 7 bases identical to TRBD1. Looked up from germline, CDR1 is SGHRS and CDR2 is YFSETQ. This CDR3 has 15 residues. V dropped 4 bases and J dropped 0; count of bases not matched to a gene: 6. CDR3 bases: TGCGCCAGCAGCATCGGGACAGCCATGAACACTGAAGCTTTCTTT. It specifies CASSIGTAMNTEAFF.

This clone was detected a few times. The chain employs TRBV19 and TRBJ2-7; 7 nucleotides align to TRBD1. The V and J ends lost 9 bases and 1 base, in that order; junction bases with no gene match: 9. The CDR3 contains 14 residues. Germline CDR1 and CDR2: LNHDA and SQIVND (reference sequence). CDR3 DNA: TGTGCCAGCCGTTCGACAGGGCTTTCCTACGAGCAGTACTTC. Translated: CASRSTGLSYEQYF.